This is a list of T cell receptor beta chains from one sample in a study of cytomegalovirus exposure and HLA in healthy donors. Using immunoSEQ multiplex PCR, the repertoire was profiled, and TCRdb retains in-frame clones only, with some absent. The sample contains 70,000 to 95,000 clones, around 81% of which appear only once. Sequencing was performed on PBMCs. Receptor source: a man aged 18 to 35 in good health and CMV-seronegative. Each CDR3 is given with its conserved first and last residue. Fields, in order: V gene, D gene, J gene, clone size, CDR3 DNA, CDR3 protein. A D gene is named only where the DNA matches it firmly. Clone size is given for some rows only: seen once, a few or many times, or a class if the clone is expanded.

V: TRBV7-6; D: NA; J: TRBJ1-5; size: NA; DNA: TGTGCCAGCATCATAGGATCGGACAGTAGCAATCAGCCCCAGCATTTT; CDR3: CASIIGSDSSNQPQHF
V: TRBV7-9; D: TRBD1; J: TRBJ2-5; size: NA; DNA: TGTGCCAGCAGCCGGTTGGGACAGAACCAAGAGACCCAGTACTTC; CDR3: CASSRLGQNQETQYF
V: TRBV27; D: TRBD1; J: TRBJ1-6; size: NA; DNA: TGTGCCAGCAGGGGACAGGCGGCTCAATTCACCCTCCACTTT; CDR3: CASRGQAAQFTLHF
V: TRBV19; D: TRBD1; J: TRBJ2-2; size: NA; DNA: TGTGCCAGTAGTCTTTCGACAGGGCGGGCCGGGGAGCTGTTTTTT; CDR3: CASSLSTGRAGELFF
V: TRBV5-1; D: TRBD2; J: TRBJ2-1; size: NA; DNA: TGCGCCAGCAGCTTTAATACTCTCCGGACTAGTGCTCCTGAGCAGTTCTTC; CDR3: CASSFNTLRTSAPEQFF
V: TRBV6-5; D: TRBD1; J: TRBJ2-1; size: NA; DNA: TGTGCCAGCAGTTCCCGGGACAGGGGAAACAATGAGCAGTTCTTC; CDR3: CASSSRDRGNNEQFF
V: TRBV13; D: NA; J: TRBJ1-1; size: NA; DNA: TGTGCCAGCAGCTTAGGTGGCAGGGTCTCTGAAGCTTTCTTT; CDR3: CASSLGGRVSEAFF
V: TRBV6-1; D: TRBD1; J: TRBJ1-1; size: NA; DNA: TGTGCCAGCAGCCCGACAGGGAGCACTGAAGCTTTCTTT; CDR3: CASSPTGSTEAFF
V: TRBV9; D: TRBD2; J: TRBJ2-5; size: NA; DNA: TGTGCCAGCAGCGTAGAAGGTAGCGGGGCCCAGCCCCAGTACTTC; CDR3: CASSVEGSGAQPQYF
V: TRBV5-1; D: TRBD2; J: TRBJ2-1; size: NA; DNA: TGCGCCAGCAGCTTGGACGTAGCGGGGGGGAAGCAGTTCTTC; CDR3: CASSLDVAGGKQFF
V: TRBV7-2; D: NA; J: TRBJ2-7; size: NA; DNA: TGTGCCAGCAGCCGACAGCCCTACGAGCAGTACTTC; CDR3: CASSRQPYEQYF
V: TRBV6-1; D: TRBD1; J: TRBJ2-5; size: NA; DNA: TGTGCCAGCAGTGAAAGGGAAGGGACAGGGGAAGGGACCCAGTACTTC; CDR3: CASSEREGTGEGTQYF
V: TRBV9; D: TRBD1; J: TRBJ2-7; size: NA; DNA: TGTGCCAGCAGCTCGCAACAGGGGTTAGCATACGAGCAGTACTTC; CDR3: CASSSQQGLAYEQYF
V: TRBV11-2; D: TRBD2; J: TRBJ2-3; size: NA; DNA: TGTGCCAGCAGCACCCTAGCGGGGGGGACAGATACGCAGTATTTT; CDR3: CASSTLAGGTDTQYF
V: TRBV21-1; D: NA; J: TRBJ2-3; size: NA; DNA: TGTGCCAGCAGCGGACTAGCCGTATGCACAGATACGCAGTATTTT; CDR3: CASSGLAVCTDTQYF
V: TRBV18; D: NA; J: TRBJ1-1; size: once; DNA: TGTGCCAGCTCCCCAAATGAGCAGGGGATGGTGAACACTGAAGCTTTCTTT; CDR3: CASSPNEQGMVNTEAFF
V: TRBV6-1; D: TRBD1; J: TRBJ1-5; size: NA; DNA: TGTGCCAGCACCCAAGACAGGGCCGGAAATCAGCCCCAGCATTTT; CDR3: CASTQDRAGNQPQHF
V: TRBV6-1; D: TRBD1; J: TRBJ1-2; size: NA; DNA: TGTGCCAGTCGTATAGACAGGGCCCTTCGGTCCGGCTACACCTTC; CDR3: CASRIDRALRSGYTF
V: TRBV10-2; D: TRBD2; J: TRBJ2-1; size: NA; DNA: TGCGCCAGCAGTGGGGGGCTAGCGGGGAGTACAAATGAGCAGTTCTTC; CDR3: CASSGGLAGSTNEQFF
V: TRBV11-2; D: TRBD2; J: TRBJ2-3; size: few; DNA: TGTGCCAGCAGCCCGCGGACTAGCGGGGGGGCCGGGGATACGCAGTATTTT; CDR3: CASSPRTSGGAGDTQYF
V: TRBV18; D: TRBD1; J: TRBJ1-3; size: NA; DNA: TGTGCCAGCTCACCAAATACAGGGGGCTCTGGAAACACCATATATTTT; CDR3: CASSPNTGGSGNTIYF
V: TRBV6-5; D: TRBD2; J: TRBJ2-1; size: NA; DNA: TGTGCCAGCAGTTACTCGAGACGGGGGGGCGGTGAGCAGTTCTTC; CDR3: CASSYSRRGGGEQFF
V: TRBV6-5; D: NA; J: TRBJ1-3; size: NA; DNA: TGTGCCAGCAGATCCGACGGGGTCTCTGGAAACACCATATATTTT; CDR3: CASRSDGVSGNTIYF
V: TRBV6-5; D: NA; J: TRBJ2-7; size: once; DNA: TGTGCCAGCAGTGCGGACAGAGTCGAGCAGTACTTC; CDR3: CASSADRVEQYF
V: TRBV5-1; D: TRBD1; J: TRBJ2-7; size: NA; DNA: TGCGCCAGCAGCCTAGGGACAGCTCAGGGGCAGTACTTC; CDR3: CASSLGTAQGQYF
V: TRBV7-9; D: NA; J: TRBJ1-2; size: NA; DNA: TGTGCCAGCAGCCCCCAGGGGCCCTATGGCTACACCTTC; CDR3: CASSPQGPYGYTF